The sample holds many counts of the clone carrying this TCR beta chain. Germline V gives CDR1 MNHNS, CDR2 SASEGT. V was trimmed by 5 bases and J by 2 bases, leaving 11 bases between them. The length of the CDR3 is 14 residues. This record comes from a study of glioma-infiltrating T cells. TCR alpha and beta CDR3 regions were amplified from RNA using iRepertoire nested multiplex PCR. TCRdb reanalysed the multiplex PCR reads using MiXCR and keeps one entry per CDR3 protein. The data contain about 380,000 distinct CDR3 sequences, 41% of them singletons. The chain employs TRBV6-1 and TRBJ2-3; D remains unclear. The source material was glioma tissue, nonneoplastic brain tissue, or PBMCs (not recorded which). This receptor was identified in a human donor with low-grade glioma or glioblastoma, undergoing nonglioma brain surgery, or in good health (not recorded which). The CDR3: CASSWKRYTDTQYF. The CDR3 nucleotides are TGTGCCAGCAGTTGGAAACGGTACACAGATACGCAGTATTTT.